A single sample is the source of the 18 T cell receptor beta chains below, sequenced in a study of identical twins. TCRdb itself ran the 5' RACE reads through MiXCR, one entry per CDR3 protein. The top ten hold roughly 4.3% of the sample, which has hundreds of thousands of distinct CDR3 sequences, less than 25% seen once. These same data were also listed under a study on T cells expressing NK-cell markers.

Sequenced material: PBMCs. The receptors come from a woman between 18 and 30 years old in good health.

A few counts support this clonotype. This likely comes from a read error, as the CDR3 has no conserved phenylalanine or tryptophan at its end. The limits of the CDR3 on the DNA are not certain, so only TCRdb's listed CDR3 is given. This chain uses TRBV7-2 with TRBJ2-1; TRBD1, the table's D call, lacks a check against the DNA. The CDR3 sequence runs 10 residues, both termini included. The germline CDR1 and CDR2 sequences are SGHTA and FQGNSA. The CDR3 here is CASSLARASI.

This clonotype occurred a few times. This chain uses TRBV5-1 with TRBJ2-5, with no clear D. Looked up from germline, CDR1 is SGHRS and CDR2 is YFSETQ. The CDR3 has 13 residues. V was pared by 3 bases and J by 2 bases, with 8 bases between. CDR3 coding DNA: TGCGCCAGCAGCTCAGTCGGGCAAGAGACCCAGTACTTC. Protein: CASSSVGQETQYF.

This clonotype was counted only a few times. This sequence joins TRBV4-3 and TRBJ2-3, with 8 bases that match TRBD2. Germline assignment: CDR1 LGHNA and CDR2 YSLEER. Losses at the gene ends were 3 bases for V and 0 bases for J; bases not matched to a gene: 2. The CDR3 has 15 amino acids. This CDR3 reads CASSQASGSTDTQYF. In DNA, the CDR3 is TGCGCCAGCAGCCAGGCTAGCGGGAGCACAGATACGCAGTATTTT.

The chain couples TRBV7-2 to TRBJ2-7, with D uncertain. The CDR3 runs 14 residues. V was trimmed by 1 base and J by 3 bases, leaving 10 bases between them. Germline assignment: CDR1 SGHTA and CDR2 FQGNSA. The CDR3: CASSLGHRNYEQYF. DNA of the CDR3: TGTGCCAGCAGCTTAGGGCATCGAAACTACGAGCAGTACTTC.

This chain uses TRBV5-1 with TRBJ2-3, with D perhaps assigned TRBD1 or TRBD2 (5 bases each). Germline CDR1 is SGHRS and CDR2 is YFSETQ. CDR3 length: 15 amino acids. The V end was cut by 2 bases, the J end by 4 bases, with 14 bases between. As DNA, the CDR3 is TGCGCCAGCAGCTTCCAGGGACCCCACTCAGATACGCAGTATTTT. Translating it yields CASSFQGPHSDTQYF.

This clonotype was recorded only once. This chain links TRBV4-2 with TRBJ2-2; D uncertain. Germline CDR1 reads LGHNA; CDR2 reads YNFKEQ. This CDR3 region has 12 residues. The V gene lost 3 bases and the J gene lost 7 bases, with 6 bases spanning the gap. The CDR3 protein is CASSHWGGELFF. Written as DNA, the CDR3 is TGTGCCAGCAGCCATTGGGGCGGGGAGCTGTTTTTT.

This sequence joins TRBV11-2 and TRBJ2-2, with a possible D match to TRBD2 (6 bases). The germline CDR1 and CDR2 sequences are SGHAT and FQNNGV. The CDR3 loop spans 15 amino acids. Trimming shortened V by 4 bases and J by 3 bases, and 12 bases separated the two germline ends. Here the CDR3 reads CASSSWREDTGELFF. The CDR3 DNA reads TGTGCCAGCAGCTCATGGCGGGAAGACACCGGGGAGCTGTTTTTT.

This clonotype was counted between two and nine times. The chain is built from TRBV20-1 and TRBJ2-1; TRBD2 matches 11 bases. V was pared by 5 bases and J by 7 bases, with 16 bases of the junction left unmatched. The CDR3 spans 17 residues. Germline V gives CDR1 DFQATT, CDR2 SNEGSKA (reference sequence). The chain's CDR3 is CSARFSGRAYIGNEQFF. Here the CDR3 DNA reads TGCAGTGCTCGGTTTAGCGGGAGGGCCTATATCGGTAATGAGCAGTTCTTC.

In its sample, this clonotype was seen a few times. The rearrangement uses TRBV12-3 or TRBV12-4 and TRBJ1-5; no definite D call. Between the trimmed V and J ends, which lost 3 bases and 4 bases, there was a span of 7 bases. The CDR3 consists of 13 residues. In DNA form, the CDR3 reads TGTGCCAGCAGTTTTGTACCGAATCAGCCCCAGCATTTT. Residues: CASSFVPNQPQHF.

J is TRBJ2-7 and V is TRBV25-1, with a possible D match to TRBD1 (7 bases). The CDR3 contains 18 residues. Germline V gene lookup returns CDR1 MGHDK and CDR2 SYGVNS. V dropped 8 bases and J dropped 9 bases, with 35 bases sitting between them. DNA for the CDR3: TGTGCCAGCCGCGAACAGGGGATTGTGCCCACTACCCATAGCGGGCAGTACTTC. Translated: CASREQGIVPTTHSGQYF.

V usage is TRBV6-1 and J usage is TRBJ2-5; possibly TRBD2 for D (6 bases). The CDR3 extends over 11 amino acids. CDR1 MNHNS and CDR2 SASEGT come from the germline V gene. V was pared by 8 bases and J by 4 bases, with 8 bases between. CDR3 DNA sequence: TGTGCCAGCGCGGGATTAGAGACCCAGTACTTC. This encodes CASAGLETQYF.

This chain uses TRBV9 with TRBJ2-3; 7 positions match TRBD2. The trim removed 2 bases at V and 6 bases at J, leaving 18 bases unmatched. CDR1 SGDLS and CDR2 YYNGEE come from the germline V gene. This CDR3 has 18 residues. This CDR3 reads CASSVELRAGRGEDTQYF. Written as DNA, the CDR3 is TGTGCCAGCAGCGTGGAACTCCGAGCGGGACGGGGTGAGGATACGCAGTATTTT.

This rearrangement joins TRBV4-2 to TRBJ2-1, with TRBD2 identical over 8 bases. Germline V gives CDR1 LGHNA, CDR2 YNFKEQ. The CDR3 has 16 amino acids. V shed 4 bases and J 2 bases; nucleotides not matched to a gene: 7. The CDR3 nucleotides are TGTGCCAGCAGCCTAAGTAGCGGGACGGCCTACAATGAGCAGTTCTTC. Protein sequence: CASSLSSGTAYNEQFF.

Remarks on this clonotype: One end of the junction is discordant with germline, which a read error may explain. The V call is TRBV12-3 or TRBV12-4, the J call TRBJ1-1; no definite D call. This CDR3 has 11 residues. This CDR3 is CASSSSGEHLF. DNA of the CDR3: TGTGCCAGCAGTTCATCGGGCGAACATCTCTTT.

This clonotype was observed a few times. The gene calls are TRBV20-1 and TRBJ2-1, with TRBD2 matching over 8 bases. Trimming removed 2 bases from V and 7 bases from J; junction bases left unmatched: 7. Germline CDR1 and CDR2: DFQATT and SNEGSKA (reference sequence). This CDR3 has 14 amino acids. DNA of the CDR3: TGCAGTGCTAGACGTCCCGGGACTAGGAATGAGCAGTTCTTC. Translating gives CSARRPGTRNEQFF.

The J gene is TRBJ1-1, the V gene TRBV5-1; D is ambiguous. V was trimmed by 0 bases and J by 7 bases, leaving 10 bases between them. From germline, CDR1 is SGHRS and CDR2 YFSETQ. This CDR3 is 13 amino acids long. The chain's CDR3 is CASSLGVLREAFF. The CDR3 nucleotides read TGCGCCAGCAGCTTGGGGGTATTGCGTGAAGCTTTCTTT.

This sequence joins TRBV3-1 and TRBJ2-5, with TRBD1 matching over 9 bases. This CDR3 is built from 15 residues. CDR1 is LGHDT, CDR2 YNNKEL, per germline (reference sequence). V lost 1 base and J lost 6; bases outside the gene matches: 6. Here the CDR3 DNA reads TGTGCCAGCAGCCAAGTTTTCGGACAGGGGCAGACCCAGTACTTC. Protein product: CASSQVFGQGQTQYF.

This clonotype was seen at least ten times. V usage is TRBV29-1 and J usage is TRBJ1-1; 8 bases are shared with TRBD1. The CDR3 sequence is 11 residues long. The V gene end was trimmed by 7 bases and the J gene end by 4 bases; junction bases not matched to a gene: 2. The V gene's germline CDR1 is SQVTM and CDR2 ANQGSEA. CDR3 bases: TGCAGCGCCGACAGGGGCACTGAAGCTTTCTTT. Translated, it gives CSADRGTEAFF.